This TCR beta chain comes out of a study of T cell repertoires in cytomegalovirus infection. CDR1 is MNHNS, CDR2 SASEGT, per germline. With 6 bases removed from V and 0 bases from J, the gap between germline ends came to 15 bases. CDR3 length: 16 residues. TCRdb processed the reads anew with MiXCR; each CDR3 protein has one entry. Among some 680,000 distinct CDR3 sequences, 35% were seen once, and the ten largest hold around 2.8%. This clonotype was picked up a small number of times. The sequencing sample was made of PBMCs. The sequence derives from a human donor in good health (CMV status not recorded). Some clones in this sample may be carry-over from other donors' samples. The V gene is TRBV6-1, the J gene TRBJ1-5, with D maybe TRBD1 (6 bases). CDR3 region: CASRQNRELSNQPQHF. CDR3 bases: TGTGCCAGCAGGCAAAACAGGGAGCTTAGCAATCAGCCCCAGCATTTT.